This TCR beta chain was sequenced in a study of T cell changes during pregnancy in multiple sclerosis. Sequencing used immunoSEQ multiplex PCR; TCRdb keeps in-frame clones, though not all of them. The sample contains around 48,000 clones, 88% of which appear only once. This CDR3 has 14 residues. V was shortened by 6 bases and J by 3 bases, with 14 bases between the two germline ends. Germline lookup yields CDR1 ENHRY and CDR2 SYGVKD. The clonotype originates from a female donor with multiple sclerosis, enrolled in a pregnancy study. The sequencing used CD4+ T cells from peripheral blood mononuclear cells, collected in the second trimester of pregnancy. The chain combines TRBV10-3 with TRBJ1-1; TRBD1 is a possible D gene (6 bases). The CDR3 bases are TGTGCCATCAGAGAACCAGGGGACGACACTGAAGCTTTCTTT. It codes for CAIREPGDDTEAFF.